This T cell receptor beta chain was sequenced in a study of T cell repertoires in cytomegalovirus infection. Study-wide background: Indications came from public TCR beta signatures; they pointed to CMV infection and to a matching HLA type. Study-level results: HLA-C-restricted TCR beta clonotypes specific for CMV led the ex vivo response.

Trimming left V 4 bases short and J 7 bases short, with 8 bases between. Per germline, CDR1 DFQATT and CDR2 SNEGSKA (reference sequence). The CDR3 covers 11 residues. TCRdb itself ran the reads through MiXCR, one entry per CDR3 protein. The sample records some 99,000 distinct CDR3 sequences, about 28% being singletons. With regard to this clonotype: The antigen is undetermined.

This clonotype was sampled from a human donor in good health (CMV status not recorded). Some clones in this sample may be carry-over from other donors' samples. The sequenced sample was CD8+ T cells from cultured PBMCs, obtained from culture after CMV antigen stimulation. This rearrangement joins TRBV20-1 to TRBJ2-1, with no clear D. The CDR3 coding sequence is TGCAGTGCTACAACACATAATGAGCAGTTCTTC. Its protein product is CSATTHNEQFF.